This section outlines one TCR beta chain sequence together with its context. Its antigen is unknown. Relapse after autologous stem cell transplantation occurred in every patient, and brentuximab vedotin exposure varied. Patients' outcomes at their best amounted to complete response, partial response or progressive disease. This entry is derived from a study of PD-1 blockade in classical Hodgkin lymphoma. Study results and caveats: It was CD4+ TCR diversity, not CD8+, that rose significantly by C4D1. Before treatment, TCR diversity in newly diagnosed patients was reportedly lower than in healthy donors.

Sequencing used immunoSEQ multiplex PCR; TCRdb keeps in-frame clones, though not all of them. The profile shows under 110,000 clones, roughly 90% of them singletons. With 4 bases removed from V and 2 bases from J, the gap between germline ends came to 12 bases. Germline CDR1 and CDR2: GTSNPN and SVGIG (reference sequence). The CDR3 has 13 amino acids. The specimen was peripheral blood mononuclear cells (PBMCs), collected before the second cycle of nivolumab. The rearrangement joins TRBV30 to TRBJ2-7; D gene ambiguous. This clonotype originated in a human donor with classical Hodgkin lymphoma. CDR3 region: CAWIRDTTYEQYF. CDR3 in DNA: TGTGCCTGGATTAGGGATACTACCTACGAGCAGTACTTC.